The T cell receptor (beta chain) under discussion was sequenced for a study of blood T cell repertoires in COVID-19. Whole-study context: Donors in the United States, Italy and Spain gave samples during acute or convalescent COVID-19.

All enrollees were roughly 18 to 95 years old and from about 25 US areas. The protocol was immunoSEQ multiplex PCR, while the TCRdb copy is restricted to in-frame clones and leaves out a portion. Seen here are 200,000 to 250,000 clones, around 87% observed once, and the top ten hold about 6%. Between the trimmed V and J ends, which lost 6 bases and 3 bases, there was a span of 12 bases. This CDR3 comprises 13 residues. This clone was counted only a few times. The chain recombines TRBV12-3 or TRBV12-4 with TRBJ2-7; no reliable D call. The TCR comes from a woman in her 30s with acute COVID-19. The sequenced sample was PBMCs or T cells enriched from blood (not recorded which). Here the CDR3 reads CASSPSAFYEQYF. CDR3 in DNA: TGTGCCAGCAGCCCCAGTGCCTTCTACGAGCAGTACTTC.